In this sample, the clone carrying this TCR beta chain turned up a few times. Clones were read by immunoSEQ multiplex PCR, and TCRdb kept only the in-frame ones, dropping some. The sample lists 40,000 or so clones, about 89% occurring once. The sample belongs to a study of PD-L1 blockade in urothelial cancer. Study-level information: Before enrollment, 0 to 3 chemotherapy regimens had been given to patients.

Germline V gene lookup returns CDR1 SEHNR and CDR2 FQNEAQ (reference sequence). V lost 2 bases and J 2 bases, leaving 10 bases between the germline ends. This CDR3 region has 16 residues. Noted time point: pretreatment peripheral blood. The chain joins TRBV7-9 to TRBJ2-6; tentatively, D is TRBD2 (5 bases). The TCR sequence derives from an older woman with urothelial cancer. Sequences were derived from PBMCs, sampled around atezolizumab (anti-PD-L1) treatment. CDR3 in DNA: TGTGCCAGCAGCTTATGGGGAGAGACTGGGGCCAACGTCCTGACTTTC. It yields the protein CASSLWGETGANVLTF. The whole variable domain, filled in from reference TRBV7-9 and TRBJ2-6, reads DTGVSQNPRHKITKRGQNVTFRCDPISEHNRLYWYRQTLGQGPEFLTYFQNEAQLEKSRLLSDRFSAERPKGSFSTLEIQRTEQGDSAMYLCASSLWGETGANVLTFGAGSRLTVL.